This TCR beta chain was profiled in a study of T cell responses to AZD1222 COVID-19 vaccine. Here immunoSEQ multiplex PCR was the method, and the copy in TCRdb shows in-frame clones only, minus some. The sample yields 130,000 to 150,000 clones, roughly nine tenths seen once. Trimming took 6 bases from V and 1 from J; bases not matched to a gene: 8. The CDR3 has 16 residues. Germline lookup yields CDR1 LGHDT and CDR2 YNNKEL (reference sequence). The TCR was taken from an adult in good health. The chain employs TRBV3-1 (or the pseudogene TRBV3-2) and TRBJ2-2, with 7 nucleotides matching TRBD1. The sequences come from peripheral blood, collected on day 0 of AZD1222 vaccination. The CDR3 region is CASRPLRTGNTGELFF. The CDR3 region has the DNA TGTGCCAGCAGGCCCCTCCGGACAGGGAACACCGGGGAGCTGTTTTTT.